The clone carrying this T cell receptor beta chain was picked up a small number of times. Antigen specificity is unknown. The trim removed 5 bases at V and 4 bases at J, leaving 9 bases unmatched. The CDR3 is 15 amino acids. CDR1 is MNHEY, CDR2 SMNVEV, per germline (reference sequence). TCR beta libraries were prepared from cDNA with unique molecular identifiers. TCRdb passed the PCR reads through MiXCR, listing each CDR3 protein once. The sample holds some 800,000 distinct CDR3 sequences, under 60% seen once. These data belong to a study of post-analysis software for immune sequencing data. Regarding the study as a whole: Strong co-clustering by F measure linked samples that shared a preparation batch. Controls' normalized Chao1 diversity significantly exceeded that of multiple sclerosis patients. Controls had lower frequencies than patients of about 5 TRBV segments, which included TRBV5-6, TRBV5-1 and TRBV20-1.

The receptor was isolated from a girl aged 10-17 years with multiple sclerosis. V is TRBV27 and J is TRBJ2-3, with 7 positions matching TRBD2. Specimen: blood. CDR3 bases: TGTGCCAGCAGTGCCGTGGGGGGGATGGCAGATACGCAGTATTTT. This translates into CASSAVGGMADTQYF.